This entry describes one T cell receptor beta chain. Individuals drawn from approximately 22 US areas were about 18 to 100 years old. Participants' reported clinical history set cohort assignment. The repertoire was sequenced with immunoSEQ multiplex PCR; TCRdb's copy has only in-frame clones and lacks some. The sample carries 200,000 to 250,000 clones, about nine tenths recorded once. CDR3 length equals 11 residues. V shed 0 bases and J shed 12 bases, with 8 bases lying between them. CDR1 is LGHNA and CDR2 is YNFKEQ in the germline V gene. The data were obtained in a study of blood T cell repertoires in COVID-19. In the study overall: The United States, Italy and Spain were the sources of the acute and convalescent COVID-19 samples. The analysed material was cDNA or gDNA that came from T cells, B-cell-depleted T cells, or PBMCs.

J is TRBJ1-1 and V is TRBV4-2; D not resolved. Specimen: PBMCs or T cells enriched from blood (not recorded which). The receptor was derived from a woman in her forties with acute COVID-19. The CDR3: CASSQDLGTFF. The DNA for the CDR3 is TGTGCCAGCAGCCAAGATTTGGGCACTTTCTTT.